A single T cell receptor beta chain is shown here with its context. In its sample, this clonotype was seen many times. Its antigen target is currently unknown. No qualities accompany the bases; no much larger clone lies one base away. Library preparation used PCR. Sequenced using an Illumina HiSeq 2500. Molecular barcoding was employed in the preparation of TCR libraries, with unique molecular identifiers being used to normalize TCRbeta repertoire quantification. TCRdb reran the public reads through fastp at Q25 and MiXCR, keeping productive beta chains. Every entry covers one CDR3 protein and lists the most common genes and DNA from its rows. In this sample the table shows roughly 49,000 distinct CDR3 sequences, about 9.3% of which occur a single time. Approximately 30% of the sample rests with the top ten. Trimming removed 5 bases from V and 5 bases from J, leaving 13 bases between the germline ends. The CDR3 numbers 13 residues from cysteine through phenylalanine. Here the CDR3 DNA is all that survives: 39 bases in frame from base 1. The germline V gene (reference sequence) supplies CDR1 DFQATT and CDR2 SNEGSKA.

The data originate from a study of T-cell reconstitution after alpha-beta-depleted transplantation in children (dated by TCRdb to 2015 to 2016). Background for the entire study: Using TCR repertoire profiling, the study followed T-cell immune reconstitution in a quantitative way in children after TCRalphabeta/CD19-depleted allogeneic hematopoietic cell transplantation.

The time point label corresponds to: day 60 (about 2 months) after transplantation. The sample's treatment or condition label is to be understood as: allogeneic hematopoietic cell transplantation with graft depleted of TCRalphabeta T cells and CD19 B cells. The transplant recipients were children given TCRalphabeta/CD19-depleted allogeneic hematopoietic cell grafts. Broader findings and caveats from the paper: The apparently early alphabetaT-cell count recovery about two months after transplant was reportedly dependent on only several hundred rapidly expanded clones derived from non-depleted graft cells. In some patients, the high TCRbeta diversity seen at day 60 was put down to recipient T cells and intrathymic progenitors that had survived conditioning. The frequencies of hyperexpanded clones fell over the following months, and after one year, T-cell counts and TCRbeta diversity were mostly attributed to newly produced T cells.

The sequences come from PBMCs, mostly from graft donor cells, collected 60 days after TCRalphabeta/CD19-depleted stem cell transplant. The TCR sequence derives from a male patient under 10 years old who had a stem cell transplant for chronic granulomatous disease, so the T cells may come from the graft donor. The sequence joins TRBV20-1 to TRBJ2-1; a weak D assignment points to TRBD2 (5 bases agree). DNA sequence: TGCAGTGCTCGGGGAGAGATAAACAATGAGCAGTTCTTC. It encodes CSARGEINNEQFF.